The source of this T cell receptor beta chain is a study of CD8 T cells in Susac syndrome. Study conclusions and caveats: By the study's own acknowledgment, its TCR sequencing and HLA analysis included relatively few individuals.

RNA amounts of about 0.45 to 1 ug underwent reverse transcription with random hexamers. immunoSEQ multiplex PCR amplified TCR beta CDR3 across 54 Vbeta, 13 Jbeta. MiXCR, run by TCRdb on the immunoSEQ multiplex PCR reads, gives a single entry per CDR3 protein. The sample has approximately 150,000 distinct CDR3 sequences; 93% are singletons. As regards this clonotype: Its target is unknown.

There are 13 residues in the CDR3. Germline CDR1 is SGHKS and CDR2 is YYEKEE (reference sequence). Trimming pared 2 bases from V and 4 bases from J, leaving 9 bases between. Controls matched for age and sex were healthy donors. TEMRA cells were FACS-enriched, unlike CD8+ and CD4+ T cells, which were negatively isolated. The receptor was derived from a human donor in good health. This chain links TRBV5-5 with TRBJ2-5; D is ambiguous. The sample consisted of CD4+ T cells from PBMCs. The CDR3 sequence: CASSLLGVETQYF. CDR3 coding DNA: TGTGCCAGCAGCTTATTGGGTGTAGAGACCCAGTACTTC.